This entry concerns a single TCR beta chain. Only in-frame clones appear in the TCRdb table, and some are missing; sequencing was by immunoSEQ multiplex PCR. In the table there are about 190,000 clones, approximately 94% of which are singletons. The data belong to a study of T cell responses to AZD1222 COVID-19 vaccine. The overall study: Recipients boosted at about 4 weeks or about 12 weeks are pooled.

V shed 6 bases and J shed 0 bases, with 8 bases lying between them. The CDR3 has 14 amino acids. Germline V CDR1 and CDR2: SNHLY, FYNNEI. The chain carries TRBV2 and TRBJ1-4, with D hard to call. Sequencing used peripheral blood, obtained on day 0 of AZD1222 vaccination. The TCR comes from an adult in good health. The CDR3 reads CASRRYATNEKLFF. CDR3 nucleotide sequence: TGTGCCAGCAGGCGGTATGCAACTAATGAAAAACTGTTTTTT. Full variable domain (rest looked up from reference TRBV2 and TRBJ1-4): EPEVTQTPSHQVTQMGQEVILRCVPISNHLYFYWYRQILGQKVEFLVSFYNNEISEKSEIFDDQFSVERPDGSNFTLKIRSTKLEDSAMYFCASRRYATNEKLFFGSGTQLSVL.